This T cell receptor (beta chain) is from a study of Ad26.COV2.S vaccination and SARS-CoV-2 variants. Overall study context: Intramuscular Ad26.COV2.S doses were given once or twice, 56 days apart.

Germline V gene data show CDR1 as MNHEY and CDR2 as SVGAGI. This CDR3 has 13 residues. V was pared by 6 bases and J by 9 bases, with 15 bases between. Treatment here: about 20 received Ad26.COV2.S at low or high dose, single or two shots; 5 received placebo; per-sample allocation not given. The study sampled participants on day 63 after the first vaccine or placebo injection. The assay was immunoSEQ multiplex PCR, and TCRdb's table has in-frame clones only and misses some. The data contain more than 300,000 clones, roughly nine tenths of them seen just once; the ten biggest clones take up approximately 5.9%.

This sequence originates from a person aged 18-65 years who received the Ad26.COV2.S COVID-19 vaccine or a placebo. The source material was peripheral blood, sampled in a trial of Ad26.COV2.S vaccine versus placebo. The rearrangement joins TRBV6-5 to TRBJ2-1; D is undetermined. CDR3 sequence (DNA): TGTGCCAGCAGCTACCTTGTTGGTAGTGAGCAGTTCTTC. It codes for CASSYLVGSEQFF.